The subject of this entry is one TCR beta chain. The entry originates in a study of blood T cell repertoires in COVID-19. Whole-study context: Sites across the United States, Italy and Spain contributed samples from acute and convalescent COVID-19. T cells, B-cell-depleted T cells, or PBMCs supplied cDNA or gDNA.

Authors' methods: The authors estimated nucleated cell counts from reference gene primer amplification. The method was immunoSEQ multiplex PCR; TCRdb's version includes in-frame clones alone and lacks a portion of them. From that table come the V and J calls and clone size; the DNA was used to work out D and trimming. The sample records under 250,000 clones, over 70% being singletons. CDR1 SEHNR and CDR2 FQNEAQ come from the germline V gene (reference sequence). V was clipped by 2 bases and J by 1 base, with 20 bases between them. CDR3 length: 19 residues. Sample: peripheral blood. The V and J genes are TRBV7-9 and TRBJ2-2; no firm D call. This clonotype originated in a man aged 35 to 55 with active or convalescent COVID-19. CDR3 protein: CASSLPHPAWIWNTGELFF. CDR3 in DNA: TGTGCCAGCAGCTTACCACATCCAGCGTGGATATGGAACACCGGGGAGCTGTTTTTT.